The TCR beta chain described here comes from a study of blood T cells in healthy people across ages. Study as a whole: About one barcoded beta molecule was captured per two T cells (by template switching).

The authors ran a second PCR of 7 to 11 cycles using a sample-barcoded 5' primer and a J-beta primer mix. TCRdb reprocessed the 5' RACE reads via MiXCR and lists one record per CDR3 protein. The table shows 800,000 or so distinct CDR3 sequences, with approximately 59% occurring only once. The V end was cut by 8 bases, the J end by 5 bases, with 16 bases between. The CDR3 length is 14 residues. The chain couples TRBV12-3 or TRBV12-4 to TRBJ2-1; the D gene is possibly TRBD1 (6 bases). Specimen: blood. This clonotype was obtained from a man aged 25-45 years in good health. CDR3 sequence reads: CASLGTSFHNEQFF. CDR3 nucleotides: TGTGCCAGCCTAGGGACAAGCTTCCACAATGAGCAGTTCTTC.